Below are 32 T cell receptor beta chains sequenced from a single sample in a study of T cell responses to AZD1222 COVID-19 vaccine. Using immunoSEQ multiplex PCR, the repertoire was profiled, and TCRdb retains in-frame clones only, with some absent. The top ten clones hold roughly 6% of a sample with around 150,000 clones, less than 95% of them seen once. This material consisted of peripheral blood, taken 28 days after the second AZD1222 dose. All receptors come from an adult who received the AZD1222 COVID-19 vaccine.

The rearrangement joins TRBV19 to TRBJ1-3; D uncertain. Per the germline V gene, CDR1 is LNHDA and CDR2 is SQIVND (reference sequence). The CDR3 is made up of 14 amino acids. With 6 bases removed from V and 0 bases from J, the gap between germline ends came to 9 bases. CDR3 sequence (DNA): TGTGCCAGTAGGCGGACTCGCTCTGGAAACACCATATATTTT. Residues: CASRRTRSGNTIYF.

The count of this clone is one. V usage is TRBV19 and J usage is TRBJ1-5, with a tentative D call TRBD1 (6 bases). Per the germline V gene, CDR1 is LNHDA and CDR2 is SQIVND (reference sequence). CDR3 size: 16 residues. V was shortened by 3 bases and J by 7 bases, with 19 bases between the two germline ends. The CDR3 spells CASSILPTGSGQPQHF. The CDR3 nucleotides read TGTGCCAGTAGTATCCTACCTACAGGGTCGGGGCAGCCCCAGCATTTT.

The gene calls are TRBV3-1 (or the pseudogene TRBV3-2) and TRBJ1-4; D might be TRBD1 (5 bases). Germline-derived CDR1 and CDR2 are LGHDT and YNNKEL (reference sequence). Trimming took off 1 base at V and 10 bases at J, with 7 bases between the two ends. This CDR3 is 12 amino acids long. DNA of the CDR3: TGTGCCAGCAGCCAAGGGCAGGGAAAACTGTTTTTT. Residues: CASSQGQGKLFF.

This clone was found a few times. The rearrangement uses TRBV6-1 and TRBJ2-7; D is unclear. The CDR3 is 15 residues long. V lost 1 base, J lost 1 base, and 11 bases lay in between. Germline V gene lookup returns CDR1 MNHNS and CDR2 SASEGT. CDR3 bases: TGTGCCAGCAGTGAAGTAGTCAGATTATCCTACGAGCAGTACTTC. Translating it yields CASSEVVRLSYEQYF.

The DNA of the CDR3 is TGTGCCAGCAGTGTAACCCCGGGACAGCGAAGCAATCAGCCCCAGCATTTT. The encoded protein is CASSVTPGQRSNQPQHF. The gene calls are TRBV2 and TRBJ1-5, with TRBD1 matching over 7 bases. In germline, CDR1 is SNHLY, CDR2 FYNNEI. This CDR3 region has 17 residues. V was clipped by 4 bases and J by 1 base; unmatched bases: 10.

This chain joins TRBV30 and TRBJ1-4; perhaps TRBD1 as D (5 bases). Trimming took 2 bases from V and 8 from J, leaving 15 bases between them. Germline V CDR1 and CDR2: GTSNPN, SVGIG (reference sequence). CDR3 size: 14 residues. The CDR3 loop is CAWSPRGFREKLFF. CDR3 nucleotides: TGTGCCTGGAGTCCCCGGGGGTTTAGAGAAAAACTGTTTTTT.

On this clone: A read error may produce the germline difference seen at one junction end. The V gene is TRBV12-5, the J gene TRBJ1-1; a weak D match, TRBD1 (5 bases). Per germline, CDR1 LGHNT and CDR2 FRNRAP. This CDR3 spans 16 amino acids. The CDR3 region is CASGLVRGVVLLEVFF. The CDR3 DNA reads TGTGCTAGTGGTTTGGTACGGGGGGTAGTTCTCCTTGAAGTTTTCTTT.

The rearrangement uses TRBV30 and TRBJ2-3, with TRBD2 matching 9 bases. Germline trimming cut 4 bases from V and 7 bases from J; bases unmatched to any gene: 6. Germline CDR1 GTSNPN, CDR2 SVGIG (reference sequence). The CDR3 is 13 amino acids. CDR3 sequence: CAWTSGTPHTQYF. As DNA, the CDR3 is TGTGCCTGGACTAGCGGGACACCACATACGCAGTATTTT.

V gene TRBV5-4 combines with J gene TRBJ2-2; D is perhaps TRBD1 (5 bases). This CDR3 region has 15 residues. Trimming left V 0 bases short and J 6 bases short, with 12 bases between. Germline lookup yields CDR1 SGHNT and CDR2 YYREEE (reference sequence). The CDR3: CASSLDAQGSGELFF. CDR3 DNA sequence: TGTGCCAGCAGCTTGGATGCCCAGGGTTCCGGGGAGCTGTTTTTT.

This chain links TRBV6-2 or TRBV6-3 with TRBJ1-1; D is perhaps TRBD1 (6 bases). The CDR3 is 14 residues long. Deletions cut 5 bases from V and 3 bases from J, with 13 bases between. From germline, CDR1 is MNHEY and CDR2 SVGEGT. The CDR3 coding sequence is TGTGCCAGCAGTCTAACAGCAGGGGACACTGAAGCTTTCTTT. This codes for CASSLTAGDTEAFF.

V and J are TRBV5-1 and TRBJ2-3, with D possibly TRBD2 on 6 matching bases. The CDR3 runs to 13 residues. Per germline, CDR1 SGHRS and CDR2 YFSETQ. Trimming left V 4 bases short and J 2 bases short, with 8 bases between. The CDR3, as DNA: TGCGCCAGCAGCGGGGACTTCACAGATACGCAGTATTTT. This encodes CASSGDFTDTQYF.

The chain's CDR3 is CASRPSGLSYNEQFF. The CDR3 nucleotides are TGTGCCAGCAGACCTTCCGGACTATCTTACAATGAGCAGTTCTTC. This chain uses TRBV6-2 or TRBV6-3 with TRBJ2-1; D is perhaps TRBD2 (6 bases). Germline CDR1 MNHEY, CDR2 SVGEGT. Trimming took 6 bases from V and 4 from J, leaving 16 bases between them. CDR3 length equals 15 residues.

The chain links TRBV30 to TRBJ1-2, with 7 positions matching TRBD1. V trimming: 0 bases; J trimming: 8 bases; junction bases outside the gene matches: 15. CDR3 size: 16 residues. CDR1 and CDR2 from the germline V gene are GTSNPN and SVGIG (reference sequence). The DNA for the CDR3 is TGTGCCTGGAGTGTACGAACAGGGGCCTTGGATAGAGGCTACACCTTC. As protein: CAWSVRTGALDRGYTF.

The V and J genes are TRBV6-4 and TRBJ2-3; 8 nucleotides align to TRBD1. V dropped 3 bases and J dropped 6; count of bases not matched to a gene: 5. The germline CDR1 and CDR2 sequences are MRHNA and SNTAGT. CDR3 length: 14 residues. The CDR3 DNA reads TGTGCCAGCAGTGAGCAGGGGGCAGGGGATACGCAGTATTTT. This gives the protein CASSEQGAGDTQYF.

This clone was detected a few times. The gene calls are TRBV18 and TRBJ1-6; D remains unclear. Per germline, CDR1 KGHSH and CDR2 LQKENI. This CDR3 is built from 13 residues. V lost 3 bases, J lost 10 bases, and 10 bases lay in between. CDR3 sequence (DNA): TGTGCCAGCTCACCGGAGGTTCAATCACCCCTCCACTTT. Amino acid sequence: CASSPEVQSPLHF.

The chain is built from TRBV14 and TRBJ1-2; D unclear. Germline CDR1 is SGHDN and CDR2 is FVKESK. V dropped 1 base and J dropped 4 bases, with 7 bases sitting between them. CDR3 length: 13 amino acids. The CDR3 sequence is CASSQVPPYGYTF. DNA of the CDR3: TGTGCCAGCAGCCAAGTTCCTCCCTATGGCTACACCTTC.

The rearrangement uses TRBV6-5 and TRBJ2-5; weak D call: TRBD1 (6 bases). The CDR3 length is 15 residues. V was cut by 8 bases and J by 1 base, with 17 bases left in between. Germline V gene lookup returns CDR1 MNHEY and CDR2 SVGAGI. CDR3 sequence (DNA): TGTGCCAGCCTCCCTGGGGGCAGGGTCCAAGAGACCCAGTACTTC. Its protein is CASLPGGRVQETQYF.

The CDR3 sequence is CASSQEPSGGLAQQYF. For the CDR3, the DNA is TGTGCCAGCAGCCAAGAACCATCCGGGGGCCTTGCTCAGCAGTACTTC. The genes are TRBV3-1 (or the pseudogene TRBV3-2) and TRBJ2-7, with D perhaps being TRBD1 or TRBD2 (6 bases each). The V end was cut by 0 bases, the J end by 8 bases, with 20 bases between. This CDR3 region has 16 residues. The germline gives CDR1 LGHDT, CDR2 YNNKEL (reference sequence).

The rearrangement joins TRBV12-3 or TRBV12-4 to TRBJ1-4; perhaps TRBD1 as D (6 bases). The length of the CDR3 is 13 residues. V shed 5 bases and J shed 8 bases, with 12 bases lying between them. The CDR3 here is CASSVQGIEKLFF. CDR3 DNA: TGTGCCAGCAGTGTACAGGGAATCGAAAAACTGTTTTTT.

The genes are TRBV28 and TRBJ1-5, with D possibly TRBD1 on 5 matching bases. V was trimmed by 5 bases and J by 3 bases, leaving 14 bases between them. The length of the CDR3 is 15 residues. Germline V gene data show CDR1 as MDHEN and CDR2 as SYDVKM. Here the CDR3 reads CASSDGHSPNQPQHF. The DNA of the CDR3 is TGTGCCAGCAGTGACGGACACAGCCCCAATCAGCCCCAGCATTTT.

CDR3 nucleotides: TGTGCCTGGAGTCTTCTAGCGGGTACGCAGTATTTT. Translated, it gives CAWSLLAGTQYF. This rearrangement joins TRBV30 to TRBJ2-3; TRBD2 matches 8 bases. Trimming took 2 bases from V and 8 from J; bases not matched to a gene: 3. Germline-derived CDR1 and CDR2 are GTSNPN and SVGIG (reference sequence). CDR3 length: 12 residues.

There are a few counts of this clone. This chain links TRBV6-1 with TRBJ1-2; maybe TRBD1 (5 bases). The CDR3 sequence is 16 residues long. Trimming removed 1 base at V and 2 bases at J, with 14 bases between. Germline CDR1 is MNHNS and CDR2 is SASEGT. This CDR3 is CASSEGPQGVNYGYTF. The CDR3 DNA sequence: TGTGCCAGCAGTGAAGGGCCCCAGGGAGTCAACTATGGCTACACCTTC.

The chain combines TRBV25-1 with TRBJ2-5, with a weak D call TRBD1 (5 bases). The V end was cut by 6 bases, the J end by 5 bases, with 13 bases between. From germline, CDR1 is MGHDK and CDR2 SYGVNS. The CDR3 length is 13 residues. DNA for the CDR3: TGTGCCAGCAGCCCCGTTGGGGCGGAGACCCAGTACTTC. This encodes CASSPVGAETQYF.

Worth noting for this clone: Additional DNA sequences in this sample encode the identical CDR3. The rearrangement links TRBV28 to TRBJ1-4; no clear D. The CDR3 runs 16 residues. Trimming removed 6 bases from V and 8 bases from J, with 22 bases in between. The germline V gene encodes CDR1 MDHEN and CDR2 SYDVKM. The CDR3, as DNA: TGTGCCAGCAGCTTGGACGGCTCGAGGAGCCGAGAAAAACTGTTTTTT. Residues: CASSLDGSRSREKLFF.

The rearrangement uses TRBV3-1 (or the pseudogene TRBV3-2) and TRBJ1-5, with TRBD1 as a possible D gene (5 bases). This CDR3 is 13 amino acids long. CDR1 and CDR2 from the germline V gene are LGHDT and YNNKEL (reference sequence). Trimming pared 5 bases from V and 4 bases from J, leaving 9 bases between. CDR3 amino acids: CASSDTGNQPQHF. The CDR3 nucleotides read TGTGCCAGCAGCGATACAGGAAATCAGCCCCAGCATTTT.

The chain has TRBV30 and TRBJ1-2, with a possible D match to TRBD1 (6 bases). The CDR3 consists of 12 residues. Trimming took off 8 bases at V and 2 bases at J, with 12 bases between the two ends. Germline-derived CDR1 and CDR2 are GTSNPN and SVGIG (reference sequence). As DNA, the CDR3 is TGTGCCCGACGTACAGGGAACTATGGCTACACCTTC. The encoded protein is CARRTGNYGYTF.

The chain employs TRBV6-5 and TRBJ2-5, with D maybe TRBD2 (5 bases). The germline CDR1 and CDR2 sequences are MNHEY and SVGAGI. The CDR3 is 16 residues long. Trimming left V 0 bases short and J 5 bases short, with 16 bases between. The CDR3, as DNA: TGTGCCAGCAGTTACTCGTCTTTTACGGGATCGGAGACCCAGTACTTC. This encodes CASSYSSFTGSETQYF.

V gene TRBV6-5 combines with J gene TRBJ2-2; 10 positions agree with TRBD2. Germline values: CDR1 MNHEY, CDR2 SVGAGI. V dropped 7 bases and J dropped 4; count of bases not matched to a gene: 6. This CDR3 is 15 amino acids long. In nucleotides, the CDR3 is TGTGCCAGCACCGGGAGCGGGAGGGTCACCGGGGAGCTGTTTTTT. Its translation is CASTGSGRVTGELFF.

The chain's CDR3 is CASSAGTMNTEAFF. The DNA for the CDR3 is TGTGCCAGCAGCGCCGGGACAATGAACACTGAAGCTTTCTTT. The chain has TRBV9 and TRBJ1-1, with D tentatively TRBD1 (6 bases). The CDR3 is made up of 14 amino acids. Germline V gene lookup returns CDR1 SGDLS and CDR2 YYNGEE. Trimming stripped 3 bases from V and 0 bases from J, with 9 bases between.

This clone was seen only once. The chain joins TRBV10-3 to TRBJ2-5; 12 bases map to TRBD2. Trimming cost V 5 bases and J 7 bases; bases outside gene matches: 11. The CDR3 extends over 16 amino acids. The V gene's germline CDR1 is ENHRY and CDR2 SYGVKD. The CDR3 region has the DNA TGTGCCATCAGTCAGACTAGCGGGGGCGTTGGGGGGACCCAGTACTTC. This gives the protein CAISQTSGGVGGTQYF.

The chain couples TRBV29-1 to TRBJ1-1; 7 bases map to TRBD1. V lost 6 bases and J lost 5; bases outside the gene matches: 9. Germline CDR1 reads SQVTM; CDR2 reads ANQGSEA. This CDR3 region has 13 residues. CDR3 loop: CSVKGTVLTEAFF. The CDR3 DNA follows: TGCAGCGTCAAGGGGACAGTTTTGACTGAAGCTTTCTTT.

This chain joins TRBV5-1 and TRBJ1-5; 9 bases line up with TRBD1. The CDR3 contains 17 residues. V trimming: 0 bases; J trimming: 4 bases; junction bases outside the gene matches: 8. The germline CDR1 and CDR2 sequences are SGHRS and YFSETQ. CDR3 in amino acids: CASSLEQGASANQPQHF. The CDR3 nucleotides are TGCGCCAGCAGCTTGGAACAGGGGGCTTCTGCTAATCAGCCCCAGCATTTT.